This is a list of T cell receptor beta chains from one sample in a study of shared clonotypes between healthy human individuals. This table comes from immunoSEQ multiplex PCR, and its TCRdb copy is limited to in-frame clones, with some not included. The table has approximately 980,000 clones, more than 75% seen once. Sequenced sample: memory CD4+ T cells sorted from blood. These receptors all come from a man aged 18 to 30 in good health. CDR3s include the opening cysteine and the closing phenylalanine or tryptophan. D genes are given only for firm matches. Not all rows give a size; the values are once, few, many and, for expanded clones, a class.

clone size	V gene	D gene	J gene	CDR3 protein	CDR3 DNA
NA	TRBV28	NA	TRBJ2-1	CASTVSTVSYNEQFF	TGTGCCAGCACCGTTAGTACAGTCTCCTACAATGAGCAGTTCTTC
NA	TRBV29-1	NA	TRBJ1-5	CSVAEGGSHQPQHF	TGCAGCGTGGCCGAGGGAGGGTCCCATCAGCCCCAGCATTTT
NA	TRBV30	NA	TRBJ1-2	CAWRAQGRGYGYTF	TGTGCCTGGAGAGCACAGGGAAGAGGCTATGGCTACACCTTC
NA	TRBV19	TRBD1	TRBJ2-2	CASSDRGRITGELFF	TGTGCCAGTAGTGACAGGGGCCGGATAACCGGGGAGCTGTTTTTT
NA	TRBV5-1	NA	TRBJ1-1	CASSSGGATEAFF	TGCGCCAGCAGCTCTGGGGGGGCCACTGAAGCTTTCTTT
NA	TRBV7-9	TRBD2	TRBJ2-1	CASSLNVGRASGRYNEQFF	TGTGCCAGCAGCCTAAACGTAGGCAGGGCTAGCGGGCGCTACAATGAGCAGTTCTTC
NA	TRBV10-1	TRBD2	TRBJ2-3	CASTRLAGGRRDTQYF	TGCGCCAGCACTCGACTAGCGGGGGGGCGGAGAGATACGCAGTATTTT
NA	TRBV14	NA	TRBJ2-3	CASSPDVFIRDTQYF	TGTGCCAGCAGCCCGGACGTGTTTATTCGAGATACGCAGTATTTT
NA	TRBV14	NA	TRBJ1-4	CASSQTRFFNEKLFF	TGTGCCAGCAGCCAGACACGATTCTTTAATGAAAAACTGTTTTTT
NA	TRBV6-5	TRBD1	TRBJ2-7	CASSSGTGGPYEQYF	TGTGCCAGCAGTTCCGGGACAGGGGGCCCCTACGAGCAGTACTTC
few	TRBV2	NA	TRBJ2-7	CASRDWDSYEQYF	TGTGCCAGCAGAGACTGGGACTCCTACGAGCAGTACTTC
NA	TRBV18	NA	TRBJ1-6	CASSPQPRAANSPLHF	TGTGCCAGCTCACCACAGCCCCGGGCAGCTAATTCACCCCTCCACTTT
NA	TRBV11-2	TRBD1	TRBJ1-6	CASSSDREGENSPLHF	TGTGCCAGCAGCTCAGACAGGGAGGGCGAGAATTCACCCCTCCACTTT
once	TRBV28	TRBD1	TRBJ1-3	CASSLRTGVLGNTIYF	TGTGCCAGCAGTTTGAGGACAGGGGTATTAGGAAACACCATATATTTT
NA	TRBV5-1	NA	TRBJ1-1	CASRRGGQNTEAFF	TGCGCCAGCCGTCGCGGCGGGCAGAACACTGAAGCTTTCTTT
few	TRBV5-1	NA	TRBJ2-5	CASSFRDAKETQYF	TGCGCCAGCAGCTTCCGGGACGCCAAAGAGACCCAGTACTTC
NA	TRBV11-2	NA	TRBJ2-1	CASSFLRGSSYNEQFF	TGTGCCAGCAGCTTCTTGCGGGGCAGCTCCTACAATGAGCAGTTCTTC
NA	TRBV30	TRBD2	TRBJ2-3	CAWSLGLAGGADTQYF	TGTGCCTGGAGTCTGGGACTAGCGGGAGGGGCAGATACGCAGTATTTT
few	TRBV6-1	NA	TRBJ2-3	CASSRTDTQYF	TGTGCCAGCAGTCGCACAGATACGCAGTATTTT